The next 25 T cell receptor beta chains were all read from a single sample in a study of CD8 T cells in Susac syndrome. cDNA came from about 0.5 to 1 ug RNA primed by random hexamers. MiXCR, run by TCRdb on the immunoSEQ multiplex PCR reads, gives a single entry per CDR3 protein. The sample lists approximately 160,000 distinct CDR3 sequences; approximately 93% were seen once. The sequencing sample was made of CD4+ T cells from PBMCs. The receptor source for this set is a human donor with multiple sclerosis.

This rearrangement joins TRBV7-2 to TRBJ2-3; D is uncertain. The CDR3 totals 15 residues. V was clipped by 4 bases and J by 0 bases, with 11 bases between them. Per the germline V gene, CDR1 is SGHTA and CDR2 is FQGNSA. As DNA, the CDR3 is TGTGCCAGCAGCTCCTCTTCTTCTAGCACAGATACGCAGTATTTT. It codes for CASSSSSSSTDTQYF.

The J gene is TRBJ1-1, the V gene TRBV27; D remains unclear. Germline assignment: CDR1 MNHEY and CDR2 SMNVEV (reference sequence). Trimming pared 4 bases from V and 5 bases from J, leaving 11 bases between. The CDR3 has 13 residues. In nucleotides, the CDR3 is TGTGCCAGCAGTTGGGGAGGGCGGACTGAAGCTTTCTTT. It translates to CASSWGGRTEAFF.

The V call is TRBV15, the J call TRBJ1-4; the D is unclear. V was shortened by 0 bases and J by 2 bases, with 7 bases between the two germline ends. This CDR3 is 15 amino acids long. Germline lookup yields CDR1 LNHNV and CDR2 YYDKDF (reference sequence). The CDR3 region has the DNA TGTGCCACCAGCAGAGATTATGCGACTAATGAAAAACTGTTTTTT. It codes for CATSRDYATNEKLFF.

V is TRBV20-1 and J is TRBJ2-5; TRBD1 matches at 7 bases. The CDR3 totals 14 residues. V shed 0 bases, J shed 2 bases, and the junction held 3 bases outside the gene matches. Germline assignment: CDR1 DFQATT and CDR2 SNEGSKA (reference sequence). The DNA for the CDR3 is TGCAGTGCTAGAGATTACAGGGGACAAGAGACCCAGTACTTC. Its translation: CSARDYRGQETQYF.

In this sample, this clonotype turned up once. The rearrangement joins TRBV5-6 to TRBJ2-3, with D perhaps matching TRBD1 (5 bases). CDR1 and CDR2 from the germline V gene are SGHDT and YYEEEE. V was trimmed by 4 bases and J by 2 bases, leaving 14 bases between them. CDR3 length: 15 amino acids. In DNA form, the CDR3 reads TGTGCCAGCAGCCCGCGACCAGGGTTCACAGATACGCAGTATTTT. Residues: CASSPRPGFTDTQYF.

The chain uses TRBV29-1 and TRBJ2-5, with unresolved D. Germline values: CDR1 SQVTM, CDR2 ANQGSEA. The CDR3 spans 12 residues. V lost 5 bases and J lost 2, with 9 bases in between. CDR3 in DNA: TGCAGCGTTCGGCGTGAACAAGAGACCCAGTACTTC. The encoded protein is CSVRREQETQYF.

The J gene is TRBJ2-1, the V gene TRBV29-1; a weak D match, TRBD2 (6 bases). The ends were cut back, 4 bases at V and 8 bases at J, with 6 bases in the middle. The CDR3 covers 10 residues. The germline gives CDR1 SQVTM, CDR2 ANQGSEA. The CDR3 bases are TGCAGCGTTGGCGGGGATGAGCAGTTCTTC. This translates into CSVGGDEQFF.

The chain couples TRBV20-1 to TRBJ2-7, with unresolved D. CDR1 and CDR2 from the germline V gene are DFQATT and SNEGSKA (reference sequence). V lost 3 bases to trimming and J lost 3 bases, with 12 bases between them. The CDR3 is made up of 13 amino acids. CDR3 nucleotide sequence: TGCAGTGCTAGGAGGCCCTTCGGCTACGAGCAGTACTTC. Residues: CSARRPFGYEQYF.

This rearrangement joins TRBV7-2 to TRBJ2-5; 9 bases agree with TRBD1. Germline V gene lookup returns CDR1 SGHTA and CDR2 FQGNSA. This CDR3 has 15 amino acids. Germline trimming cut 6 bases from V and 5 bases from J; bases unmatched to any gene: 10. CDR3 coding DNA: TGTGCCAGCAGTTTATCACAGGGGGCAGGGGAGACCCAGTACTTC. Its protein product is CASSLSQGAGETQYF.

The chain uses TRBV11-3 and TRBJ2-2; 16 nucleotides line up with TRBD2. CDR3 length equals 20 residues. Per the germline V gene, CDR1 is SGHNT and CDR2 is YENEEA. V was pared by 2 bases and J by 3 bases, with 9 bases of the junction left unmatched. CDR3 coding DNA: TGTGCCAGCAGCTTAAGACCGGGACTAGCGGGAGGGGAGGACACCGGGGAGCTGTTTTTT. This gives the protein CASSLRPGLAGGEDTGELFF.

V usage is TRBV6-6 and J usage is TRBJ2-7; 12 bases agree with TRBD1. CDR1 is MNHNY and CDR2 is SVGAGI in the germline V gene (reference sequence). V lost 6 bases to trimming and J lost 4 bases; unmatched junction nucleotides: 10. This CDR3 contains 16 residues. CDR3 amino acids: CASRTTGTGGQYEQYF. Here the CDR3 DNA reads TGTGCCAGCAGGACCACCGGGACAGGGGGCCAGTACGAGCAGTACTTC.

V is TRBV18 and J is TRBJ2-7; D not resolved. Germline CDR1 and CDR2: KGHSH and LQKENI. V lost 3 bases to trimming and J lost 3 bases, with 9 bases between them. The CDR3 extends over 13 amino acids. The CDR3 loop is CASSPGVNYEQYF. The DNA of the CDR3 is TGTGCCAGCTCACCCGGAGTAAACTACGAGCAGTACTTC.

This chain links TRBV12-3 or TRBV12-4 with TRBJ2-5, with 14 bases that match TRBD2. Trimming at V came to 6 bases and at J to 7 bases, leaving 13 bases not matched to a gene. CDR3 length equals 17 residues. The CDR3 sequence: CASSPPPGLAGDGTQYF. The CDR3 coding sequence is TGTGCCAGCAGCCCTCCCCCGGGACTAGCGGGAGATGGGACCCAGTACTTC.

CDR3 nucleotide sequence: TGCAGCGTTGCCGGGGATGGCAATCAGCCCCAGCATTTT. Amino acid sequence: CSVAGDGNQPQHF. The chain employs TRBV29-1 and TRBJ1-5; D is undetermined. CDR3 length: 13 amino acids. CDR1 is SQVTM and CDR2 is ANQGSEA in the germline V gene. Between the trimmed V and J ends, which lost 4 bases and 2 bases, there was a span of 9 bases.

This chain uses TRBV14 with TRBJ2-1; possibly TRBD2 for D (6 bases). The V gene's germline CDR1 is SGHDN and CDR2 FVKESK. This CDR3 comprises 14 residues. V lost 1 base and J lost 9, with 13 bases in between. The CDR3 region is CASSQVSGVSEQFF. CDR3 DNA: TGTGCCAGCAGCCAAGTGTCGGGAGTAAGTGAGCAGTTCTTC. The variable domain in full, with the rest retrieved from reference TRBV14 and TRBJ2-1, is EAGVTQFPSHSVIEKGQTVTLRCDPISGHDNLYWYRRVMGKEIKFLLHFVKESKQDESGMPNNRFLAERTGGTYSTLKVQPAELEDSGVYFCASSQVSGVSEQFFGPGTRLTVL.

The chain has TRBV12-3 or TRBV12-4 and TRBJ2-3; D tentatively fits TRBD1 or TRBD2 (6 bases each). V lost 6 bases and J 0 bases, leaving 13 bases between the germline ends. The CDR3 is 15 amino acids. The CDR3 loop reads CASRQTGTSTDTQYF. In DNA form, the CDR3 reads TGTGCCAGCAGGCAAACAGGGACTAGCACAGATACGCAGTATTTT.

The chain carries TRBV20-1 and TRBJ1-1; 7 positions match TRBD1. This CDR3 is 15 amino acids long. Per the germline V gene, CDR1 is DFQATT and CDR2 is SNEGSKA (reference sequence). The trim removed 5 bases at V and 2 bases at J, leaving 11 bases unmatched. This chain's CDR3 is CSAGPRQGLNTEAFF. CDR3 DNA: TGCAGTGCTGGACCCCGACAGGGCTTAAACACTGAAGCTTTCTTT.

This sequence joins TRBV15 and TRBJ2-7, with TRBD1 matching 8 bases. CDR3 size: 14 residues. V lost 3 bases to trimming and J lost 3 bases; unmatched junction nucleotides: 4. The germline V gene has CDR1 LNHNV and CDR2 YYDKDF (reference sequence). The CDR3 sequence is CATSRDGQGYEQYF. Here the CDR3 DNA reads TGTGCCACCAGCAGGGACGGACAGGGCTACGAGCAGTACTTC.

The CDR3 is CASSQTTFSGNTIYF. CDR3 nucleotide sequence: TGCGCCAGCAGCCAGACCACGTTCTCTGGAAACACCATATATTTT. The rearrangement uses TRBV4-1 and TRBJ1-3; no clear D. Trimming pared 3 bases from V and 0 bases from J, leaving 9 bases between. CDR3 size: 15 residues. Germline V gives CDR1 MGHRA, CDR2 YSYEKL.

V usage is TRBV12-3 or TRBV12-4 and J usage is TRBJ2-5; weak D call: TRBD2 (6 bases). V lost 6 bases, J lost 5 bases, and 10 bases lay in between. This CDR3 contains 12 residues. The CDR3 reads CASRTGGETQYF. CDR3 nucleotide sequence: TGTGCCAGCAGGACCGGAGGGGAGACCCAGTACTTC.

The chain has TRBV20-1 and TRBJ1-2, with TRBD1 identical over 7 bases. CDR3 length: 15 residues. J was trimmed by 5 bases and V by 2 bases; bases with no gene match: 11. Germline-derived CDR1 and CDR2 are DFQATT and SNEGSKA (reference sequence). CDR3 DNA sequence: TGCAGTGCTAGAAGACGGGACAGCAGACTTTATGGCTACACCTTC. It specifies CSARRRDSRLYGYTF.

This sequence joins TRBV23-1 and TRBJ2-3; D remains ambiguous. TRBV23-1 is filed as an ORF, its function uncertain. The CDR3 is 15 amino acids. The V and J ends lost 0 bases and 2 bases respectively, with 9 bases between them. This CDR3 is CASSQSRQLTDTQYF. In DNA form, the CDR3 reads TGCGCCAGCAGTCAATCACGGCAGCTCACAGATACGCAGTATTTT.

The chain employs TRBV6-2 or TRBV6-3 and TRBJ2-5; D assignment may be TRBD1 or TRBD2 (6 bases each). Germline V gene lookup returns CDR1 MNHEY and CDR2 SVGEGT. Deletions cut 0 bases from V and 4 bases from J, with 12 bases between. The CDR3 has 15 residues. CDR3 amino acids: CASSYSGRGGETQYF. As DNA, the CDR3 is TGTGCCAGCAGTTACTCGGGCAGGGGAGGAGAGACCCAGTACTTC.

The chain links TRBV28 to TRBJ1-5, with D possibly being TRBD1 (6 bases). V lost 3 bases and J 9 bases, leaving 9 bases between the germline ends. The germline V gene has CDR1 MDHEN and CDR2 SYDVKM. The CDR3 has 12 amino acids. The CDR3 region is CASSFQGRPQHF. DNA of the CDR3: TGTGCCAGCAGTTTTCAGGGGAGGCCCCAGCATTTT.

In DNA form, the CDR3 reads TGCAGTGCTAGGTTACAGGGGTCCGGGCAGGTTCGGCCCCAGCATTTT. It is translated as CSARLQGSGQVRPQHF. The chain links TRBV20-1 to TRBJ1-5, with 7 bases fitting TRBD1. There are 16 residues in the CDR3. Germline CDR1 DFQATT, CDR2 SNEGSKA (reference sequence). Trimming removed 3 bases from V and 9 bases from J; junction bases left unmatched: 17.